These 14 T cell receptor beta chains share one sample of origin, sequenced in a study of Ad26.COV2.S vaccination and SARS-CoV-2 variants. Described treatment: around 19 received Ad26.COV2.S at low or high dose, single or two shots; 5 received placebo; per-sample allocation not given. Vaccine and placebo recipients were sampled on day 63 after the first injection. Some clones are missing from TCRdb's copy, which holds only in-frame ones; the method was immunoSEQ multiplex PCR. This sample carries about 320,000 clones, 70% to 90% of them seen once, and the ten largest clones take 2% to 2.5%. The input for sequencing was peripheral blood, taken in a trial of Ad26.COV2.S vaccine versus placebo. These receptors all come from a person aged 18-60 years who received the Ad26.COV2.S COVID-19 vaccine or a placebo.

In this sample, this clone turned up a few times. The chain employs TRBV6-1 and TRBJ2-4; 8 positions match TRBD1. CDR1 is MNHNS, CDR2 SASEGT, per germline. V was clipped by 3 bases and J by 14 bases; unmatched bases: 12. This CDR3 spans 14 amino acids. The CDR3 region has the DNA TGTGCCAGCAGTGAGTCAGGAGTGGTGGGACAGGAGTACTTC. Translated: CASSESGVVGQEYF.

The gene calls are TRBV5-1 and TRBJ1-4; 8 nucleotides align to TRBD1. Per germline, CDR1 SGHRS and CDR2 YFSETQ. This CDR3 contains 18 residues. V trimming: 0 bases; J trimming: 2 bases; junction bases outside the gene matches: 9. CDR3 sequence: CASSLAGQGIATNEKLFF. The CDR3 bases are TGCGCCAGCAGCTTGGCAGGACAGGGTATTGCTACTAATGAAAAACTGTTTTTT.

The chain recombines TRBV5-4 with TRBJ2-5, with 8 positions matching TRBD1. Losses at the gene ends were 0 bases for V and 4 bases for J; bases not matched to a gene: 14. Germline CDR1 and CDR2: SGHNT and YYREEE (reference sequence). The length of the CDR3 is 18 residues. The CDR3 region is CASSLALQGAQGGETQYF. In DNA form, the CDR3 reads TGTGCCAGCAGCTTGGCCCTCCAGGGGGCGCAAGGTGGAGAGACCCAGTACTTC.

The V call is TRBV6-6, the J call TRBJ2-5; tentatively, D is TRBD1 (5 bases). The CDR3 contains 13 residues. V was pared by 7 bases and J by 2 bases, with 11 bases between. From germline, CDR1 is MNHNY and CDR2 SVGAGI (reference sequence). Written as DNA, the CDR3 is TGTGCCAGCACCCCTAGGGGTCAAGAGACCCAGTACTTC. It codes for CASTPRGQETQYF.

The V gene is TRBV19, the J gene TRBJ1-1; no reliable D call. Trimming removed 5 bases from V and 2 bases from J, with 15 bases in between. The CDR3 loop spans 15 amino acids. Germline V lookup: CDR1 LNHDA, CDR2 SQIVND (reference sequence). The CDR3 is CASSAHHGINTEAFF. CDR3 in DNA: TGTGCCAGTAGTGCCCACCACGGGATCAACACTGAAGCTTTCTTT.

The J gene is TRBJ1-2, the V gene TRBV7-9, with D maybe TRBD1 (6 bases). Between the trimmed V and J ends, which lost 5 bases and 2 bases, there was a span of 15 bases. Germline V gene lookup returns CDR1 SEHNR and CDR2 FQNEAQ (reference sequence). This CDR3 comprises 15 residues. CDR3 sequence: CASSPGGALNYGYTF. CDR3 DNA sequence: TGTGCCAGCAGCCCCGGGGGGGCTCTAAACTATGGCTACACCTTC.

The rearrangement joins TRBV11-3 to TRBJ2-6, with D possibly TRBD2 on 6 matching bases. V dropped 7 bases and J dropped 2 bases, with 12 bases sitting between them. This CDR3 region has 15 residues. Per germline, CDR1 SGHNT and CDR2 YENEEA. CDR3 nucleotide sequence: TGTGCCAGCACCCCCTCGGGGGCTGGGGCCAACGTCCTGACTTTC. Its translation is CASTPSGAGANVLTF.

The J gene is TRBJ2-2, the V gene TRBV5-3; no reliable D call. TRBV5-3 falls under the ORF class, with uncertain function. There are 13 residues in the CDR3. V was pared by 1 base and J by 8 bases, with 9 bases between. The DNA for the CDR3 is TGTGCCAGAAGCTTGAAACCCCCGGGGGAGCTGTTTTTT. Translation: CARSLKPPGELFF.

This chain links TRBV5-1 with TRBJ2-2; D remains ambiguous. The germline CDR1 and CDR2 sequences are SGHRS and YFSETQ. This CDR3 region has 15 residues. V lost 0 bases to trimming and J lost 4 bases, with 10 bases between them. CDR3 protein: CASSLEEAPTGELFF. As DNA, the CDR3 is TGCGCCAGCAGCTTGGAAGAGGCCCCCACCGGGGAGCTGTTTTTT.

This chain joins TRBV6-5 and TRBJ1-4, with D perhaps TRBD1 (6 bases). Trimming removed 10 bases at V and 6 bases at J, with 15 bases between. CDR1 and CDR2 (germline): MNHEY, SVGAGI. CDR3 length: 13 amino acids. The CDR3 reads CATTGTHDEKLFF. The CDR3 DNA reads TGTGCCACGACCGGGACACACGATGAAAAACTGTTTTTT.

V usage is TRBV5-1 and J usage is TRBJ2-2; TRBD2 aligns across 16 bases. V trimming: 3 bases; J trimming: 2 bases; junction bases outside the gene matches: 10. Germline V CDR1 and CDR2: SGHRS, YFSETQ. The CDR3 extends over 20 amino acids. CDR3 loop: CASSWPGLAGGQLNTGELFF. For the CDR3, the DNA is TGCGCCAGCAGCTGGCCGGGACTAGCGGGGGGGCAGCTTAACACCGGGGAGCTGTTTTTT.

The CDR3 region is CAISGTSGGSNEQFF. For the CDR3, the DNA is TGTGCCATCAGTGGGACTAGCGGGGGGTCCAATGAGCAGTTCTTC. The chain combines TRBV10-3 with TRBJ2-1; 14 bases are a match to TRBD2. Germline V lookup: CDR1 ENHRY, CDR2 SYGVKD. The ends lost 4 bases at V and 6 bases at J; junction bases unmatched: 2. The CDR3 contains 15 residues.

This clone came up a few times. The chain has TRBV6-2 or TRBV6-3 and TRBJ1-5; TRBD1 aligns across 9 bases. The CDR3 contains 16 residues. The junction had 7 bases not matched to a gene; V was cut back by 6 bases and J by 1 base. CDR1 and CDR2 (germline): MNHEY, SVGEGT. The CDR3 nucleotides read TGTGCCAGCAGCCCTGGGACAGGGCCAAGCAATCAGCCCCAGCATTTT. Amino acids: CASSPGTGPSNQPQHF.

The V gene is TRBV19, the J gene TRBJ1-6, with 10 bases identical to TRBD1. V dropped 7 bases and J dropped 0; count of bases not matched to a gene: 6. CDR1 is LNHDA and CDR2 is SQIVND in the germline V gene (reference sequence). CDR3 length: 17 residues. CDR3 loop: CASTPDRGSSYNSPLHF. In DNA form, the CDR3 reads TGTGCCAGTACCCCGGACAGGGGGAGCTCCTATAATTCACCCCTCCACTTT.